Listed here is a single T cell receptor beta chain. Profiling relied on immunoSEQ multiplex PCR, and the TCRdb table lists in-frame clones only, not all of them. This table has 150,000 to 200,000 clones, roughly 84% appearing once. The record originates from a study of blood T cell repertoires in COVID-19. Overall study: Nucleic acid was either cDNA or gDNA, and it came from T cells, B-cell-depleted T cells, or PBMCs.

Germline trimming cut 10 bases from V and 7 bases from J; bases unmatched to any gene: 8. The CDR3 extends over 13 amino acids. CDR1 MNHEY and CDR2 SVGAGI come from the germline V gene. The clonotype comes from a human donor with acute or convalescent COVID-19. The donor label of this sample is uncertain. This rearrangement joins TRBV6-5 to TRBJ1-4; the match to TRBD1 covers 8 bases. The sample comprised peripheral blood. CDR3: CATQDRVTEKLFF. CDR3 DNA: TGTGCCACCCAGGACAGGGTAACTGAAAAACTGTTTTTT.